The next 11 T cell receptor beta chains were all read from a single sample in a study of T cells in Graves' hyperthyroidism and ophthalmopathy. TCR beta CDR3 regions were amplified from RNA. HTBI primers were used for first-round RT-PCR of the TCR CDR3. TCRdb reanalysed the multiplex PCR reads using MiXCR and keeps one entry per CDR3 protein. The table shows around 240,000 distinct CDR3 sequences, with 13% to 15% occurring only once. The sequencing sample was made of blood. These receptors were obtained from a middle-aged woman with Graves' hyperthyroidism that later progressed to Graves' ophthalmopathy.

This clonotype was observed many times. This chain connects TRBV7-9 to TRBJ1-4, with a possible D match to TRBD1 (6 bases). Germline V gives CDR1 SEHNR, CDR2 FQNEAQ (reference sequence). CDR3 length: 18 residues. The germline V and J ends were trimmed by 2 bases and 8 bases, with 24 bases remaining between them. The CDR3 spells CASSLKGTTGGPEEKLFF. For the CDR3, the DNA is TGTGCCAGCAGCTTAAAGGGAACGACTGGGGGGCCGGAAGAAAAACTGTTTTTT.

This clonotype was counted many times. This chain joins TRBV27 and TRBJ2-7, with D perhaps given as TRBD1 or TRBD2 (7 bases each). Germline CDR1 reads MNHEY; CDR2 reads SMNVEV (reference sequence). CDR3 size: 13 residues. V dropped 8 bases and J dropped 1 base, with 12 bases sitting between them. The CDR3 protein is CASRQGGSYEQYF. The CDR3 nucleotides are TGTGCCAGCCGACAGGGAGGGTCCTACGAGCAGTACTTC.

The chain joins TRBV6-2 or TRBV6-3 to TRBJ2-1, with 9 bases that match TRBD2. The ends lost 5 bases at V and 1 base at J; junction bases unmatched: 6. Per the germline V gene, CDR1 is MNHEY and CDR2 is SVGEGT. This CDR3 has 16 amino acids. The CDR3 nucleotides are TGTGCCAGCAGTGAGGGTAGCGGGAGTTCCTACAATGAGCAGTTCTTC. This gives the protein CASSEGSGSSYNEQFF.

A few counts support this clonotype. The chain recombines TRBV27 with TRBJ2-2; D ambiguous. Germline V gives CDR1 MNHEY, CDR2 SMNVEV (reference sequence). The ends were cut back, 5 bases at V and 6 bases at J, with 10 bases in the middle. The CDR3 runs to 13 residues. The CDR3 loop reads CASSPRGAGELFF. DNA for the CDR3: TGTGCCAGCAGTCCCCGTGGGGCCGGGGAGCTGTTTTTT.

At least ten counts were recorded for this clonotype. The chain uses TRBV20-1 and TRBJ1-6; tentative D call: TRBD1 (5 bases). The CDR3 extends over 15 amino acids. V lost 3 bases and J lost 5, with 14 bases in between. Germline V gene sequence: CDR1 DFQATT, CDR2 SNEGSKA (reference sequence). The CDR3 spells CSASIGGRDNSPLHF. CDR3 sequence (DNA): TGCAGTGCTAGTATAGGTGGCAGGGATAATTCACCCCTCCACTTT.

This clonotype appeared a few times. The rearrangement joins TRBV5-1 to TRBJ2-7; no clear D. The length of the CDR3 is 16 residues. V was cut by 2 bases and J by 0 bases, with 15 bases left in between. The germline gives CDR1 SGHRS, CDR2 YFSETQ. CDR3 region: CASSFFLLRSSYEQYF. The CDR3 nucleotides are TGCGCCAGCAGCTTTTTTTTATTGAGGAGCTCCTACGAGCAGTACTTC.

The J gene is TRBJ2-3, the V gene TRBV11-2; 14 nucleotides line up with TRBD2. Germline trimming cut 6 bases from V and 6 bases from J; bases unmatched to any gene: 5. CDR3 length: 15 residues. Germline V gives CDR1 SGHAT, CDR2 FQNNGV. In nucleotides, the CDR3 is TGTGCCAGCAGAGGACTAGCGGGAGGTGGGGATACGCAGTATTTT. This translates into CASRGLAGGGDTQYF.

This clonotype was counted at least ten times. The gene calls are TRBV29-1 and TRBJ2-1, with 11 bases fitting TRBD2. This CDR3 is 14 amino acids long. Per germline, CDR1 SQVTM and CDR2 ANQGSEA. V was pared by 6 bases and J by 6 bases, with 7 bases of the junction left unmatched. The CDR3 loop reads CSVLPGLAANEQFF. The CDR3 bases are TGCAGCGTCCTCCCGGGACTAGCGGCCAATGAGCAGTTCTTC.

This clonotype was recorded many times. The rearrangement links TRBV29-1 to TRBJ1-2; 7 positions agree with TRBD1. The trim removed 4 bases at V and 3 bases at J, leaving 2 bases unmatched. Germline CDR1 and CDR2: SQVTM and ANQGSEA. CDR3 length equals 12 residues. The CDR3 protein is CSVGGGDYGYTF. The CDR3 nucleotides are TGCAGCGTTGGAGGGGGCGACTATGGCTACACCTTC.

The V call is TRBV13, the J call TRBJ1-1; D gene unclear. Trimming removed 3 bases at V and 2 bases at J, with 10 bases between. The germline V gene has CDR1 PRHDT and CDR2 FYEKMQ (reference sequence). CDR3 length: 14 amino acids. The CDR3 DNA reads TGTGCCAGCAGCTTTAGGCACCACAACACTGAAGCTTTCTTT. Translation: CASSFRHHNTEAFF.

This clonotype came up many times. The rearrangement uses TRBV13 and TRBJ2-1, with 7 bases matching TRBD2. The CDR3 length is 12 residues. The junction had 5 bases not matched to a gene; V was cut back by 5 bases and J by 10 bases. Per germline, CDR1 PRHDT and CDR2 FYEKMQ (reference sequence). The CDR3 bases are TGTGCCAGCAGCCTCCGACTAGCAGAGCAGTTCTTC. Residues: CASSLRLAEQFF.